One and the same sample provided the 17 T cell receptor beta chains below, sequenced in a study of shared clonotypes between healthy human individuals. Some clones are missing from TCRdb's copy, which holds only in-frame ones; the method was immunoSEQ multiplex PCR. The repertoire holds over a million clones, with roughly 96% as singletons. The sequencing input was naive CD4+ T cells sorted from blood. Subset specified: CD45RA+ positively selected. These receptors were collected from a man aged 30-40 years in good health.

The chain joins TRBV19 to TRBJ2-1; 10 nucleotides line up with TRBD2. Trimming removed 2 bases from V and 9 bases from J; junction bases left unmatched: 7. The CDR3 spans 15 residues. CDR1 and CDR2 from the germline V gene are LNHDA and SQIVND (reference sequence). CDR3 sequence: CASSIIQREGGEQFF. In DNA, the CDR3 is TGTGCCAGTAGTATAATCCAGCGGGAGGGGGGTGAGCAGTTCTTC.

The chain carries TRBV2 and TRBJ2-1; D is possibly TRBD2 (5 bases). The V and J ends lost 6 bases and 5 bases respectively, with 11 bases between them. Germline CDR1 is SNHLY and CDR2 is FYNNEI. This CDR3 contains 13 residues. CDR3 sequence: CASRAGLNNEQFF. CDR3 nucleotide sequence: TGTGCCAGCAGAGCCGGACTGAACAATGAGCAGTTCTTC.

The chain has TRBV7-6 and TRBJ2-3, with 9 bases that match TRBD2. This CDR3 comprises 14 residues. The V gene's germline CDR1 is SGHVS and CDR2 FNYEAQ. Germline trimming cut 4 bases from V and 6 bases from J; bases unmatched to any gene: 5. CDR3 loop: CASSSVAGADTQYF. The CDR3 DNA sequence: TGTGCCAGCAGCTCCGTAGCGGGGGCGGATACGCAGTATTTT.

V gene TRBV7-2 combines with J gene TRBJ2-5; D remains ambiguous. This CDR3 comprises 13 residues. Between the trimmed V and J ends, which lost 2 bases and 5 bases, there was a span of 9 bases. The germline CDR1 and CDR2 sequences are SGHTA and FQGNSA. For the CDR3, the DNA is TGTGCCAGCAGCTTATTCGTTTTGGAGACCCAGTACTTC. It encodes CASSLFVLETQYF.

V is TRBV18 and J is TRBJ2-2; 9 bases match TRBD2. The CDR3 is 16 residues long. CDR1 is KGHSH, CDR2 LQKENI, per germline. V was pared by 2 bases and J by 4 bases, with 5 bases of the junction left unmatched. The CDR3 region is CASSPMPSGTTGELFF. The DNA for the CDR3 is TGTGCCAGCTCACCAATGCCTAGCGGGACCACCGGGGAGCTGTTTTTT.

The chain joins TRBV25-1 to TRBJ2-1; no definite D call. V shed 6 bases and J shed 7 bases, with 10 bases lying between them. Looked up from germline, CDR1 is MGHDK and CDR2 is SYGVNS. This CDR3 has 12 residues. DNA of the CDR3: TGTGCCAGCAGCGGACCCTGGAATGAGCAGTTCTTC. Protein product: CASSGPWNEQFF.

The chain carries TRBV19 and TRBJ2-2, with D possibly being TRBD1 (5 bases). V lost 7 bases, J lost 7 bases, and 16 bases lay in between. Looked up from germline, CDR1 is LNHDA and CDR2 is SQIVND (reference sequence). The CDR3 is 14 residues long. The CDR3 region is CASNKGPPGGELFF. The CDR3 nucleotides read TGTGCCAGTAATAAGGGGCCACCGGGCGGGGAGCTGTTTTTT.

The rearrangement joins TRBV7-2 to TRBJ1-3; D ambiguous. The CDR3 is 16 residues long. Germline V gene sequence: CDR1 SGHTA, CDR2 FQGNSA. Trimming shortened V by 5 bases and J by 0 bases, and 14 bases separated the two germline ends. CDR3 in amino acids: CASSASRAASGNTIYF. CDR3 bases: TGTGCCAGCAGCGCGTCCCGGGCCGCCTCTGGAAACACCATATATTTT.

The chain has TRBV5-1 and TRBJ2-3; weak D call: TRBD2 (6 bases). This CDR3 spans 14 amino acids. Germline V gene sequence: CDR1 SGHRS, CDR2 YFSETQ. Trimming pared 4 bases from V and 1 base from J, leaving 10 bases between. This CDR3 is CASSHSGRTDTQYF. In nucleotides, the CDR3 is TGCGCCAGCAGCCATAGCGGACGCACAGATACGCAGTATTTT.

The CDR3 DNA sequence: TGCGCCAGCAGCTCCGGACAGGGGCGCCCCATTATGAACACTGAAGCTTTCTTT. It encodes CASSSGQGRPIMNTEAFF. V usage is TRBV5-1 and J usage is TRBJ1-1; 9 bases agree with TRBD1. CDR3 length equals 18 residues. J gave up 0 bases and V 3 bases, and 12 bases lay outside the gene matches. Germline V gives CDR1 SGHRS, CDR2 YFSETQ.

V usage is TRBV23-1 and J usage is TRBJ2-1; 11 bases are shared with TRBD2. TRBV23-1 is an open reading frame whose function is uncertain. This CDR3 is 18 amino acids long. V trimming: 1 base; J trimming: 4 bases; junction bases outside the gene matches: 9. The CDR3 DNA follows: TGCGCCAGCAGTCAATGGAGTAGCGGGAGGGCCGCATACAATGAGCAGTTCTTC. Translating gives CASSQWSSGRAAYNEQFF.

The rearrangement joins TRBV28 to TRBJ2-7; 8 nucleotides line up with TRBD1. Trimming at V came to 2 bases and at J to 0 bases, leaving 6 bases not matched to a gene. Per germline, CDR1 MDHEN and CDR2 SYDVKM. This CDR3 has 16 residues. CDR3 region: CASSLGGQGSSYEQYF. In nucleotides, the CDR3 is TGTGCCAGCAGTTTAGGCGGACAGGGAAGCTCCTACGAGCAGTACTTC.

The chain combines TRBV5-4 with TRBJ2-7; 8 bases align to TRBD2. CDR3 length equals 15 residues. J gave up 4 bases and V 1 base, and 7 bases lay outside the gene matches. CDR1 and CDR2 (germline): SGHNT, YYREEE (reference sequence). CDR3 sequence: CASSLSGGILYEQYF. DNA for the CDR3: TGTGCCAGCAGCTTGTCGGGAGGGATCCTATACGAGCAGTACTTC.

This clone has just one count. The chain is built from TRBV25-1 and TRBJ2-7; D unclear. The germline V gene encodes CDR1 MGHDK and CDR2 SYGVNS. This CDR3 has 13 amino acids. The V end lost 1 base, the J end lost 6 bases, and 10 bases lay between the germline ends. Here the CDR3 DNA reads TGTGCCAGCAGTGAATCCCCGCATCCCGAGCAGTACTTC. Translating it yields CASSESPHPEQYF.

The V gene is TRBV7-9, the J gene TRBJ2-2; 9 bases agree with TRBD2. The CDR3 loop spans 15 amino acids. Trimming at V came to 4 bases and at J to 1 base, leaving 1 base not matched to a gene. CDR1 is SEHNR and CDR2 is FQNEAQ in the germline V gene (reference sequence). The CDR3 DNA reads as TGTGCCAGCAGCTCGACTAGCGGGAACACCGGGGAGCTGTTTTTT. It codes for CASSSTSGNTGELFF.

This chain joins TRBV7-8 and TRBJ1-5, with TRBD1 as a possible D gene (5 bases). The V gene's germline CDR1 is SGHVS and CDR2 FQNEAQ. Deletions cut 3 bases from V and 5 bases from J, with 14 bases between. CDR3 length: 15 residues. This chain's CDR3 is CASSFRREKHQPQHF. The DNA for the CDR3 is TGTGCCAGCAGCTTTCGCAGGGAGAAGCATCAGCCCCAGCATTTT.

The J gene is TRBJ2-1, the V gene TRBV18; 8 positions agree with TRBD1. V shed 4 bases, J shed 5 bases, and the junction held 7 bases outside the gene matches. CDR3 size: 15 residues. Germline V CDR1 and CDR2: KGHSH, LQKENI. CDR3 nucleotide sequence: TGTGCCAGCTCACTCAACAGGGGGGAAAACAATGAGCAGTTCTTC. Translated, it gives CASSLNRGENNEQFF.